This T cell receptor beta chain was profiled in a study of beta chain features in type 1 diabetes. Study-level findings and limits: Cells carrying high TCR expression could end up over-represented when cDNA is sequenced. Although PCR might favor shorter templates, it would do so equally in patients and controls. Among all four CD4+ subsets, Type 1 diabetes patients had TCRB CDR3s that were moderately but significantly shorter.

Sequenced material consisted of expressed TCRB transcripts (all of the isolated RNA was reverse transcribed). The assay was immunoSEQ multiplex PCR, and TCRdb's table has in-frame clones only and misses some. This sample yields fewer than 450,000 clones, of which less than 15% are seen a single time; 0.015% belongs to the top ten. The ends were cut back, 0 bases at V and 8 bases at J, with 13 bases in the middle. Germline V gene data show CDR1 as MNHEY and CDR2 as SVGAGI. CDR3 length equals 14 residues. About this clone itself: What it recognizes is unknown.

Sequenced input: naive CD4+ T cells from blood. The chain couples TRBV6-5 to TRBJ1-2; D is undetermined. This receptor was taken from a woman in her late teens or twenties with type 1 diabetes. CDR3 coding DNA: TGTGCCAGCAGTTACTCTGGAGGGCTAGAGGGCTACACCTTC. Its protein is CASSYSGGLEGYTF.